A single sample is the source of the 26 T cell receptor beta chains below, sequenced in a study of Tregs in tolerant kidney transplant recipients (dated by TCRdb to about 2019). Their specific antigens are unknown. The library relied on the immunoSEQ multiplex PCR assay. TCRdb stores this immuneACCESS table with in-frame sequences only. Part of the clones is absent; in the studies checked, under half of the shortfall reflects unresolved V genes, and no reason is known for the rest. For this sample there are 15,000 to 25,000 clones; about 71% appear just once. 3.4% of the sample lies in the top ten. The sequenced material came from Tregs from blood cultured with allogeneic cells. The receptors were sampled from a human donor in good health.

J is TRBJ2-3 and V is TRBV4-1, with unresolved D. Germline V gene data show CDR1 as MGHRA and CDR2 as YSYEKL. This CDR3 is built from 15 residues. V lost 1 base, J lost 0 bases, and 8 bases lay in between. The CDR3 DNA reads TGCGCCAGCAGCCAAGGGGCACTGAGCACAGATACGCAGTATTTT. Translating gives CASSQGALSTDTQYF.

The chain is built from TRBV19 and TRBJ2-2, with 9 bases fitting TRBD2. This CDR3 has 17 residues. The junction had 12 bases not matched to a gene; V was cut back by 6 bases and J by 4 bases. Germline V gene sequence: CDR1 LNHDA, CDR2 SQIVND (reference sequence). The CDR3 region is CASRSGSGRSSTGELFF. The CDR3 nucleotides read TGTGCCAGTAGATCGGGGAGCGGGAGGTCGAGCACCGGGGAGCTGTTTTTT. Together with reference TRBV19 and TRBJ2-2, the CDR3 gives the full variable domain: DGGITQSPKYLFRKEGQNVTLSCEQNLNHDAMYWYRQDPGQGLRLIYYSQIVNDFQKGDIAEGYSVSREKKESFPLTVTSAQKNPTAFYLCASRSGSGRSSTGELFFGEGSRLTVL.

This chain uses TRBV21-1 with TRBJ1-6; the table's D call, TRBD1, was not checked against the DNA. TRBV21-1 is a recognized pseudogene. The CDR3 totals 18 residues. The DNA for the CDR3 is TGTGCCAGCAGCTGCCACCCCGAGGACAGGGAGGATGCTTCGCCCCTCCACTTT. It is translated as CASSCHPEDREDASPLHF.

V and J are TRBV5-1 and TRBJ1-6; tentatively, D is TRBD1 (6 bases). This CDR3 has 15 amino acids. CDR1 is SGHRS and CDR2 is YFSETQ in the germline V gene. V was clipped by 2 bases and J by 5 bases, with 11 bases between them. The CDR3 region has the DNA TGCGCCAGCAGCTTCCGACAGGACGATAATTCACCCCTCCACTTT. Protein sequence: CASSFRQDDNSPLHF.

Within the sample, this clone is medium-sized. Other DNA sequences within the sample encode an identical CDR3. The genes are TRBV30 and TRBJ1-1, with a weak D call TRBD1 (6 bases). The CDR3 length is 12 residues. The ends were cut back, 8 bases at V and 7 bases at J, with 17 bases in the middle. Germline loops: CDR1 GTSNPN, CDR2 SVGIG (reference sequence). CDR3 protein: CAGDGRTDEAFF. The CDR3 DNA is TGTGCCGGGGATGGGCGGACAGATGAAGCTTTCTTT.

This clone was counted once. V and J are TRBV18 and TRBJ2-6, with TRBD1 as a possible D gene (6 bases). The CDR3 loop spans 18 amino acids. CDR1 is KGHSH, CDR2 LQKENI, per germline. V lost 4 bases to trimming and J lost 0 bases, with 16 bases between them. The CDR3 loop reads CASSRRSGHPSGANVLTF. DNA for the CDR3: TGTGCCAGCTCACGACGGTCGGGACACCCCTCTGGGGCCAACGTCCTGACTTTC.

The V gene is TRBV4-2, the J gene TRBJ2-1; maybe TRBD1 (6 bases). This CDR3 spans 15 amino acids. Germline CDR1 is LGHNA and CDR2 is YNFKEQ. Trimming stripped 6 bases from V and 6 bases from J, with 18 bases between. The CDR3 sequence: CASSLMGQPFNEQFF. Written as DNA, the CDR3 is TGTGCCAGCAGTTTAATGGGACAACCCTTCAATGAGCAGTTCTTC.

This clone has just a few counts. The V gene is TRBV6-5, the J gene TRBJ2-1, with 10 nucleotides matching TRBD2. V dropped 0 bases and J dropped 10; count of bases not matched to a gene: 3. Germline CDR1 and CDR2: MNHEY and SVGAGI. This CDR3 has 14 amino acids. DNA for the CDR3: TGTGCCAGCAGTTACTCCCGGACTAGCGGCGAGCAGTTCTTC. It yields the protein CASSYSRTSGEQFF.

CDR3 DNA: TGTGCCAGCATTGGGGGACACGCAACTAATGAAAAACTGTTTTTT. Its translation: CASIGGHATNEKLFF. The chain links TRBV6-1 to TRBJ1-4; perhaps TRBD1 as D (6 bases). The length of the CDR3 is 15 residues. Germline V gene data show CDR1 as MNHNS and CDR2 as SASEGT. V gave up 7 bases and J gave up 0 bases, with 12 bases separating them.

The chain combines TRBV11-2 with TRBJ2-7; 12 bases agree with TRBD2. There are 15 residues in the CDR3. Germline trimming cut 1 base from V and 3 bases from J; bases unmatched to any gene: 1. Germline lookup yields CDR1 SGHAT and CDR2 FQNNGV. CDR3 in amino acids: CASSLGLAGVYEQYF. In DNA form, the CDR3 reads TGTGCCAGCAGCTTAGGACTAGCGGGGGTCTACGAGCAGTACTTC. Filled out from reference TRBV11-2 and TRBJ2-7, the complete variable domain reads EAGVAQSPRYKIIEKRQSVAFWCNPISGHATLYWYQQILGQGPKLLIQFQNNGVVDDSQLPKDRFSAERLKGVDSTLKIQPAKLEDSAVYLCASSLGLAGVYEQYFGPGTRLTVT.

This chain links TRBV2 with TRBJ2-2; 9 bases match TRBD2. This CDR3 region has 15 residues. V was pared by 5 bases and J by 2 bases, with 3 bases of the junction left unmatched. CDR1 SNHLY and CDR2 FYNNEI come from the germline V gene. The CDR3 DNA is TGTGCCAGCAGTAGCGGGGGGCCTAACACCGGGGAGCTGTTTTTT. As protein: CASSSGGPNTGELFF.

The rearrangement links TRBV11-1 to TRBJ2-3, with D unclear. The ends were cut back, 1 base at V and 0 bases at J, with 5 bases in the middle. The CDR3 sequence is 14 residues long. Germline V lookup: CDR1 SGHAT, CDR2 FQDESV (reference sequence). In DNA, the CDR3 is TGTGCCAGCAGCTTAGGTTACAGCACAGATACGCAGTATTTT. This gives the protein CASSLGYSTDTQYF.

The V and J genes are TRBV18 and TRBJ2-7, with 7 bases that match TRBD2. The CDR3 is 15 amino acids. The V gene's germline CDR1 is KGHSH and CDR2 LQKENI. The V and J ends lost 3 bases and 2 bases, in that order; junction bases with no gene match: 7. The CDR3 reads CASSPASGITYEQYF. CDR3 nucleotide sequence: TGTGCCAGCTCACCTGCGAGCGGGATAACCTACGAGCAGTACTTC.

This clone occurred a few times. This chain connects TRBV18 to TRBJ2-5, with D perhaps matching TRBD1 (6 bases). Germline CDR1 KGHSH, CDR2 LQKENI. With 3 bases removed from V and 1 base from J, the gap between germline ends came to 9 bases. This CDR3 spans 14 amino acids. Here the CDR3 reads CASSPPGAQETQYF. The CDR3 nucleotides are TGTGCCAGCTCACCGCCAGGGGCCCAAGAGACCCAGTACTTC.

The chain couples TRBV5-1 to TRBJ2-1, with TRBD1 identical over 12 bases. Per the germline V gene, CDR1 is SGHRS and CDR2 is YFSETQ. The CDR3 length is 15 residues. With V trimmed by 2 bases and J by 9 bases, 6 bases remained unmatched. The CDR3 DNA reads TGCGCCAGCAGCTTAGCCGGGACAGGGGGCGGTGAGCAGTTCTTC. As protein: CASSLAGTGGGEQFF.

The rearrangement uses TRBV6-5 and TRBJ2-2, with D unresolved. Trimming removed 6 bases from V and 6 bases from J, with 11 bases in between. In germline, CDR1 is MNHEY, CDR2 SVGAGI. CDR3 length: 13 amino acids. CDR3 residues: CASSPERPGELFF. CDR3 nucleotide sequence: TGTGCCAGCAGCCCCGAGCGCCCCGGGGAGCTGTTTTTT.

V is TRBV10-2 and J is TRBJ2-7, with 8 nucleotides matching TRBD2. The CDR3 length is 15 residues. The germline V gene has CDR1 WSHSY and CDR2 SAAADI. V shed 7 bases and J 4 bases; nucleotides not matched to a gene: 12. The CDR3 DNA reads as TGCGCCAGCACTAAACCGGGACTAGAATTGTACGAGCAGTACTTC. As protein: CASTKPGLELYEQYF.

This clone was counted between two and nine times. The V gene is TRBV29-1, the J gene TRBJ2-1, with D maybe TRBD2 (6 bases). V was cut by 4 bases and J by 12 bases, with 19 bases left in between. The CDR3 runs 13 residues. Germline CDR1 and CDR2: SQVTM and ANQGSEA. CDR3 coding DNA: TGCAGCGTTGTCATTGGGGGACTCAGGTGGCAGTTCTTC. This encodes CSVVIGGLRWQFF.

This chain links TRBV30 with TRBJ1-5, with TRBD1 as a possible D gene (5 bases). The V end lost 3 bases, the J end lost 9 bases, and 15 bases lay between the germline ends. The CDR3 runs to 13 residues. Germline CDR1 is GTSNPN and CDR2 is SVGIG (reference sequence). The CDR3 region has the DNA TGTGCCTGGAGGTTAAAGGGGAGCACGCCCCAGCATTTT. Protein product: CAWRLKGSTPQHF. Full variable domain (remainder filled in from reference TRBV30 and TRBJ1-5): SQTIHQWPATLVQPVGSPLSLECTVEGTSNPNLYWYRQAAGRGLQLLFYSVGIGQISSEVPQNLSASRPQDRQFILSSKKLLLSDSGFYLCAWRLKGSTPQHFGDGTRLSIL.

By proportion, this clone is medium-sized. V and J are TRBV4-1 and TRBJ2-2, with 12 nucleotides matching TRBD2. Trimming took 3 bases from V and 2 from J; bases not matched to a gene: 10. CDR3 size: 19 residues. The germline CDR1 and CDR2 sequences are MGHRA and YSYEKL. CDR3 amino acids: CASSQITPGLAGNTGELFF. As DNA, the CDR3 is TGCGCCAGCAGCCAGATCACCCCGGGACTAGCGGGCAACACCGGGGAGCTGTTTTTT.

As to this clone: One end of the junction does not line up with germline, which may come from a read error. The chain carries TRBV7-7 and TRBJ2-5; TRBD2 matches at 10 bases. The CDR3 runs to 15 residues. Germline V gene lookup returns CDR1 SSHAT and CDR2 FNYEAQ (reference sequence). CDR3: CASSLGSGGQETQYF. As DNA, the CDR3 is TGTGCTAGCAGCTTAGGTAGCGGGGGGCAAGAGACCCAGTACTTC.

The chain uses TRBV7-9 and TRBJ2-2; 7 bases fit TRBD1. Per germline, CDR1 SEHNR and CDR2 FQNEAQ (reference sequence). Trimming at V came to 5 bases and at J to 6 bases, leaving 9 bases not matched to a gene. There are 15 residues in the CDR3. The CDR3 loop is CASSPRDREAGELFF. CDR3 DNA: TGTGCCAGCAGCCCACGCGACAGGGAAGCCGGGGAGCTGTTTTTT. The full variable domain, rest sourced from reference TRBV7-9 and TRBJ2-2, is DTGVSQNPRHKITKRGQNVTFRCDPISEHNRLYWYRQTLGQGPEFLTYFQNEAQLEKSRLLSDRFSAERPKGSFSTLEIQRTEQGDSAMYLCASSPRDREAGELFFGEGSRLTVL.

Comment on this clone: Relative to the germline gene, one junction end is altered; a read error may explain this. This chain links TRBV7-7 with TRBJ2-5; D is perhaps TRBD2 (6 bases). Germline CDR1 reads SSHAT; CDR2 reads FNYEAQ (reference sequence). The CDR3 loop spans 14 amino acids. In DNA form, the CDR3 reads TGTGCTAGCAGCTTCGGGGGAGAGTGGGAGACCCAGTACTTC. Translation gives CASSFGGEWETQYF. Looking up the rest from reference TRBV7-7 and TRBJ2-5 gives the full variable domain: GAGVSQSPRYKVTKRGQDVTLRCDPISSHATLYWYQQALGQGPEFLTYFNYEAQPDKSGLPSDRFSAERPEGSISTLTIQRTEQRDSAMYRCASSFGGEWETQYFGPGTRLLVL.

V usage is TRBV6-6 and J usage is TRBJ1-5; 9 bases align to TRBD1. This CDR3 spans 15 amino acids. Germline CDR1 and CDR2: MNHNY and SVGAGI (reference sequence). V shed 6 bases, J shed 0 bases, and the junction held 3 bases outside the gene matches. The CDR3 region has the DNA TGTGCCAGCAGGGACAGGGGTAATAGCAATCAGCCCCAGCATTTT. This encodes CASRDRGNSNQPQHF.

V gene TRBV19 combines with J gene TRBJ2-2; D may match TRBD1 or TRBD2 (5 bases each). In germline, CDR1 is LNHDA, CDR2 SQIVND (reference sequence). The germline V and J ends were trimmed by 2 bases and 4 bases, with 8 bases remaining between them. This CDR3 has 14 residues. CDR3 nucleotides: TGTGCCAGTAGTATAAGGGGACCCACCGGGGAGCTGTTTTTT. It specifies CASSIRGPTGELFF.

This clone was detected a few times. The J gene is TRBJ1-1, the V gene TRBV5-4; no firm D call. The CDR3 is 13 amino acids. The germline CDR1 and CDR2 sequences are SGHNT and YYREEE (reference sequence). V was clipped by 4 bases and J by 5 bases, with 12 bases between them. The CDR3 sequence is CASSPAGRTEAFF. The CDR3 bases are TGTGCCAGCAGCCCTGCAGGCCGGACTGAAGCTTTCTTT.